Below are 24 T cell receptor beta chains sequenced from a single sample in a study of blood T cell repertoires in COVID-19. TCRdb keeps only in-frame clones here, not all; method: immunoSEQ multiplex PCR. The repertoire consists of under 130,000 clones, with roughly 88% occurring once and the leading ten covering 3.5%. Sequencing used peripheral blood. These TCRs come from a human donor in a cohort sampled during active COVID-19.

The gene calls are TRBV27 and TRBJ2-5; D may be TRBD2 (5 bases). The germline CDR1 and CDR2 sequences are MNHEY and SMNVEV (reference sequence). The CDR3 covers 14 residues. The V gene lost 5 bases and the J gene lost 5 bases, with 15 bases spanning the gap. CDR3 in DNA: TGTGCCAGCAGTACGGACTCTTTTAGGGAGACCCAGTACTTC. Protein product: CASSTDSFRETQYF.

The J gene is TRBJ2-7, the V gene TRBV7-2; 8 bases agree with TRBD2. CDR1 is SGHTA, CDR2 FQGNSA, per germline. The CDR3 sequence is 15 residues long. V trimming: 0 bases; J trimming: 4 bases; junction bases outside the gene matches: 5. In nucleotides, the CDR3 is TGTGCCAGCAGCTTAGCTCGGGGGGGAGGGTACGAGCAGTACTTC. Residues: CASSLARGGGYEQYF.

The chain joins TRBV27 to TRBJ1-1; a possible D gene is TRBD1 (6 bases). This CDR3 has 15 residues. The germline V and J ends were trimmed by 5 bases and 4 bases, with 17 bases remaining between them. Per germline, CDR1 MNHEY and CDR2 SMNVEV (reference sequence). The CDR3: CASSGYRASGTEAFF. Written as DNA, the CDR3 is TGTGCCAGCAGTGGGTACAGGGCCTCGGGCACTGAAGCTTTCTTT.

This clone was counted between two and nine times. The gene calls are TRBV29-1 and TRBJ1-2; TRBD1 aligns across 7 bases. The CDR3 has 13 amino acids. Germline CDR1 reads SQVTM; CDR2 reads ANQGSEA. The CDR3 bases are TGCGGCCACTCACAACAGGGGAACTATGGCTACACCTTC. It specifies CGHSQQGNYGYTF.

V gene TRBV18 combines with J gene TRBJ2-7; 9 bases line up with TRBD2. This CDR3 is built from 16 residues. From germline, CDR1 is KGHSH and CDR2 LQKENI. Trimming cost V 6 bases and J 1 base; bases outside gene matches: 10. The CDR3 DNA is TGTGCCAGCTCCTACGTCGGCGGGAGGGAATCCTACGAGCAGTACTTC. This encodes CASSYVGGRESYEQYF.

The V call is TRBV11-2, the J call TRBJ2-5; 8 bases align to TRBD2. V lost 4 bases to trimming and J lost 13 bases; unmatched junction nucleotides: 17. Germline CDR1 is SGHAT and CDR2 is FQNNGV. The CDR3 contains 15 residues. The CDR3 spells CASSSREAGVTAPYF. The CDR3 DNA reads TGTGCCAGCAGCTCTAGGGAAGCGGGAGTGACGGCCCCGTACTTC.

In DNA form, the CDR3 reads TGTGCCAGCAGCTTAGGGCGGACAGGGAGCTCCTACAATGAGCAGTTCTTC. It is translated as CASSLGRTGSSYNEQFF. The chain carries TRBV7-7 and TRBJ2-1, with 8 bases aligning to TRBD1. V lost 1 base and J lost 0; bases outside the gene matches: 5. Germline V gene lookup returns CDR1 SSHAT and CDR2 FNYEAQ (reference sequence). This CDR3 region has 17 residues.

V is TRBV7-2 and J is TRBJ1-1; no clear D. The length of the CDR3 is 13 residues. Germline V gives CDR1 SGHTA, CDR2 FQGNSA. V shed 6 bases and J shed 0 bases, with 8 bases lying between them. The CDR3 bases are TGTGCCAGCAGACGAGGAATGAACACTGAAGCTTTCTTT. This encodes CASRRGMNTEAFF.

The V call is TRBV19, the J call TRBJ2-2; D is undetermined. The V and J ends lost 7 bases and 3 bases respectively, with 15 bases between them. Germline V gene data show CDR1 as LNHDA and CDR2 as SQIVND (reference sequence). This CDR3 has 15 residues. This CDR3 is CASNHPTPYTGELFF. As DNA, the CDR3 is TGTGCCAGTAATCATCCGACACCTTACACCGGGGAGCTGTTTTTT.

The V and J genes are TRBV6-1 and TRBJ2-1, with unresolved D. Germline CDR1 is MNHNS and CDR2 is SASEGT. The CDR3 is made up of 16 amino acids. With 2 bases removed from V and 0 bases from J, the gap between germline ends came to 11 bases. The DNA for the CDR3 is TGTGCCAGCAGTGAAAGCCTCATGCGCTCCTACAATGAGCAGTTCTTC. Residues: CASSESLMRSYNEQFF.

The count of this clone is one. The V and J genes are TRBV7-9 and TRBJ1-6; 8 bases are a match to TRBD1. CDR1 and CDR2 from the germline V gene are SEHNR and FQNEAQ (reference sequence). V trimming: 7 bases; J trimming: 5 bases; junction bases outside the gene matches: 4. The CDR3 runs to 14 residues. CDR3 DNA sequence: TGTGCCAGCATCCCGACAGGGGATAATTCACCCCTCCACTTT. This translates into CASIPTGDNSPLHF.

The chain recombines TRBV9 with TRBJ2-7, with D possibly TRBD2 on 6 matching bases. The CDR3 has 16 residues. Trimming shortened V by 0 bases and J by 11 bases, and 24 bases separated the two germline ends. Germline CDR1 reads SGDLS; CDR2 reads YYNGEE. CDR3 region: CASSVVGLGGVKVKYF. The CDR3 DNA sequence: TGTGCCAGCAGCGTAGTTGGTCTGGGGGGAGTTAAGGTGAAGTACTTC.

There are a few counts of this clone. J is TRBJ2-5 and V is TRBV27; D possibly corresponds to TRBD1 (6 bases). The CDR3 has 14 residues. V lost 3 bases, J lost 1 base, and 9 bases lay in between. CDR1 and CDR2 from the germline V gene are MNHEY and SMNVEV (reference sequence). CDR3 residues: CASSFRGTQETQYF. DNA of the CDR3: TGTGCCAGCAGTTTTAGGGGGACCCAAGAGACCCAGTACTTC.

CDR3 sequence: CASSPPGLAVTDTQYF. CDR3 in DNA: TGTGCCAGCAGCCCCCCGGGACTAGCGGTAACAGATACGCAGTATTTT. The chain recombines TRBV7-8 with TRBJ2-3; 11 bases agree with TRBD2. The CDR3 length is 16 residues. With 5 bases clipped from V and 3 bases from J, the junction kept 7 bases outside the gene matches. Looked up from germline, CDR1 is SGHVS and CDR2 is FQNEAQ.

CDR3 in DNA: TGCGCCAGCAGCTCCAGGGGGCGGGATACGCAGTATTTT. Translation gives CASSSRGRDTQYF. The chain couples TRBV4-1 to TRBJ2-3; TRBD1 matches 8 bases. Germline V gene lookup returns CDR1 MGHRA and CDR2 YSYEKL. The CDR3 runs to 13 residues. The V and J ends lost 5 bases and 6 bases, in that order; junction bases with no gene match: 4.

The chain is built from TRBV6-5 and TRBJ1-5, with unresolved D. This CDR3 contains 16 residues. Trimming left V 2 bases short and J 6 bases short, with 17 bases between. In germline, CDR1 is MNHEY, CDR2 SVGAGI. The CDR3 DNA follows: TGTGCCAGCAGTTACGGTCCGGGTAAGACGCGTCAGCCCCAGCATTTT. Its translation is CASSYGPGKTRQPQHF.

This chain's CDR3 is CASSHPGDGELFF. CDR3 sequence (DNA): TGTGCCAGCAGCCATCCAGGGGACGGGGAGCTGTTTTTT. V gene TRBV4-2 combines with J gene TRBJ2-2; D may be TRBD1 (6 bases). The CDR3 consists of 13 residues. CDR1 and CDR2 from the germline V gene are LGHNA and YNFKEQ. V was shortened by 3 bases and J by 7 bases, with 9 bases between the two germline ends.

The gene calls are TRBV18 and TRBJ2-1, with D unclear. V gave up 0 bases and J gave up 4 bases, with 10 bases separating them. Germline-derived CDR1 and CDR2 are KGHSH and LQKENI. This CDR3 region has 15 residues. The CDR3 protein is CASSPPSPVYNEQFF. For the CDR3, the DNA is TGTGCCAGCTCACCACCCTCACCAGTATACAATGAGCAGTTCTTC.

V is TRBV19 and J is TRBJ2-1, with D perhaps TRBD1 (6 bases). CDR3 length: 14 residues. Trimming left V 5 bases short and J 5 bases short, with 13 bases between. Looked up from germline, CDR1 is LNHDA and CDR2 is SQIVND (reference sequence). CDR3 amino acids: CASSPWGPHNEQFF. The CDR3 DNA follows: TGTGCCAGTAGTCCATGGGGGCCCCACAATGAGCAGTTCTTC.

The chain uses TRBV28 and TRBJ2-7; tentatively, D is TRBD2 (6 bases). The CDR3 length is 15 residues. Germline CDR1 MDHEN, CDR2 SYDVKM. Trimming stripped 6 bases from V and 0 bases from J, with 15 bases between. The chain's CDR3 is CASSQSSVSSYEQYF. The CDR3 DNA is TGTGCCAGCAGCCAATCTAGCGTTAGCTCCTACGAGCAGTACTTC.

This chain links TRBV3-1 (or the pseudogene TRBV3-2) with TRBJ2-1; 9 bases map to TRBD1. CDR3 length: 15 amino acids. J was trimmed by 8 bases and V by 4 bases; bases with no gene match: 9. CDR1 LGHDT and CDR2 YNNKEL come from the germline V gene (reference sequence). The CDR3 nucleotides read TGTGCCAGCAGCCCGAACGGGGGGACAGGGTATGAGCAGTTCTTC. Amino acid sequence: CASSPNGGTGYEQFF.

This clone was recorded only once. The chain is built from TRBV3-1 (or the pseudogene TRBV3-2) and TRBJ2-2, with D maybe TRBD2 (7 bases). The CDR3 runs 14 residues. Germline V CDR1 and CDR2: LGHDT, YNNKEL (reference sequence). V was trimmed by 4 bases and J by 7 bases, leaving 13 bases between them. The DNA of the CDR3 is TGTGCCAGCAGCCTCGCGGGGGCAGGCGGGGAGCTGTTTTTT. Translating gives CASSLAGAGGELFF.

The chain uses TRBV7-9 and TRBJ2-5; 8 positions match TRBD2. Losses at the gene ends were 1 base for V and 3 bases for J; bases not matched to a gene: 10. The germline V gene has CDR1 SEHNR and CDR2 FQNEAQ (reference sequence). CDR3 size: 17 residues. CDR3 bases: TGTGCCAGCAGCTTAGGTCTCGCGGGGACTAGAGAAGAGACCCAGTACTTC. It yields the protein CASSLGLAGTREETQYF.

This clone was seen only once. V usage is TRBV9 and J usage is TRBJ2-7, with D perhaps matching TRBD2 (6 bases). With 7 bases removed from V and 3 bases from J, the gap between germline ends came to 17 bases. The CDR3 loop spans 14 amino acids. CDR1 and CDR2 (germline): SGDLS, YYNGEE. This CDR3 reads CASSRGGKGYEQYF. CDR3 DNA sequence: TGTGCCAGCTCTAGAGGAGGGAAGGGCTACGAGCAGTACTTC.